The 18 T cell receptor beta chains reported below all come from one sample, sequenced in a study of blood T cell repertoires in COVID-19. Only in-frame clones appear in the TCRdb table, and some are missing; sequencing was by immunoSEQ multiplex PCR. The sample has under 300,000 clones, approximately 89% seen once. The sample comprised PBMCs or T cells enriched from blood (not recorded which). The receptors shown here come from a woman aged 40 to 50 with acute COVID-19.

This chain connects TRBV5-5 to TRBJ2-7; no clear D gene. Germline V gives CDR1 SGHKS, CDR2 YYEKEE (reference sequence). Trimming stripped 2 bases from V and 5 bases from J, with 14 bases between. The CDR3 spans 14 residues. The CDR3 sequence is CASSLETPSHEQYF. The DNA for the CDR3 is TGTGCCAGCAGCTTAGAGACACCGTCCCACGAGCAGTACTTC.

This clone appeared once. V gene TRBV7-9 combines with J gene TRBJ2-5, with D possibly TRBD2 on 6 matching bases. Germline V gene data show CDR1 as SEHNR and CDR2 as FQNEAQ (reference sequence). The ends were cut back, 5 bases at V and 5 bases at J, with 15 bases in the middle. This CDR3 spans 14 amino acids. The CDR3 reads CASSDSGRDETQYF. CDR3 nucleotide sequence: TGTGCCAGCAGCGATAGCGGTAGGGACGAGACCCAGTACTTC.

This clone was counted only a few times. The gene calls are TRBV19 and TRBJ2-4; 7 bases map to TRBD2. Unmatched junction bases numbered 6, after V lost 8 bases and J lost 8 bases. The CDR3 is made up of 12 amino acids. CDR1 and CDR2 (germline): LNHDA, SQIVND (reference sequence). The CDR3, as DNA: TGTGCCAGTGGGCGGGGGTATGACATTCAGTACTTC. It specifies CASGRGYDIQYF.

The chain links TRBV12-5 to TRBJ1-1; D call uncertain. This CDR3 spans 11 amino acids. V dropped 6 bases and J dropped 6 bases, with 8 bases sitting between them. Per germline, CDR1 LGHNT and CDR2 FRNRAP. CDR3 sequence (DNA): TGTGCTAGTGGACCCTCGGCTGAAGCTTTCTTT. Amino acids: CASGPSAEAFF.

The chain uses TRBV6-5 and TRBJ1-1; 7 positions agree with TRBD1. The junction had 12 bases not matched to a gene; V was cut back by 7 bases and J by 7 bases. This CDR3 is built from 14 residues. CDR1 and CDR2 (germline): MNHEY, SVGAGI. The DNA of the CDR3 is TGTGCCAGCATCCTTGACAGGGCTTCCTTTGAAGCTTTCTTT. Translation gives CASILDRASFEAFF.

This chain uses TRBV18 with TRBJ1-2, with D tentatively TRBD1 (6 bases). Per germline, CDR1 KGHSH and CDR2 LQKENI. Trimming shortened V by 4 bases and J by 0 bases, and 9 bases separated the two germline ends. There are 14 residues in the CDR3. The CDR3 reads CASSRTDTNYGYTF. DNA for the CDR3: TGTGCCAGCTCACGGACAGACACTAACTATGGCTACACCTTC.

This chain joins TRBV12-3 or TRBV12-4 and TRBJ2-5, with D unclear. This CDR3 has 13 residues. V was pared by 5 bases and J by 4 bases, with 11 bases between. This CDR3 is CASSTVPRETQYF. In DNA form, the CDR3 reads TGTGCCAGCAGTACCGTGCCGAGAGAGACCCAGTACTTC.

The chain is built from TRBV5-1 and TRBJ2-7, with a weak D call TRBD2 (6 bases). The germline gives CDR1 SGHRS, CDR2 YFSETQ. The CDR3 totals 17 residues. Deletions cut 5 bases from V and 6 bases from J, with 27 bases between. CDR3: CASSRVGRHDGGSEQYF. The CDR3 nucleotides are TGCGCCAGCAGTCGAGTCGGCCGACACGACGGAGGGAGCGAGCAGTACTTC.

This clone is a singleton in its sample. The V and J genes are TRBV4-1 and TRBJ2-1, with D possibly TRBD1 on 6 matching bases. V lost 0 bases and J 0 bases, leaving 12 bases between the germline ends. Per the germline V gene, CDR1 is MGHRA and CDR2 is YSYEKL. The length of the CDR3 is 17 residues. The CDR3 loop is CASSQDRSRGSYNEQFF. CDR3 nucleotides: TGCGCCAGCAGCCAAGATCGGTCCAGGGGCTCCTACAATGAGCAGTTCTTC.

This chain joins TRBV19 and TRBJ2-3; D remains unclear. This CDR3 is 12 amino acids long. Germline V gene lookup returns CDR1 LNHDA and CDR2 SQIVND (reference sequence). V lost 7 bases, J lost 6 bases, and 11 bases lay in between. The CDR3 here is CASKEAGDTQYF. The DNA of the CDR3 is TGTGCCAGTAAAGAGGCCGGCGATACGCAGTATTTT. Looking up the rest from reference TRBV19 and TRBJ2-3 gives the full variable domain: DGGITQSPKYLFRKEGQNVTLSCEQNLNHDAMYWYRQDPGQGLRLIYYSQIVNDFQKGDIAEGYSVSREKKESFPLTVTSAQKNPTAFYLCASKEAGDTQYFGPGTRLTVL.

This rearrangement joins TRBV7-2 to TRBJ1-2; a weak D match, TRBD1 (6 bases). Per the germline V gene, CDR1 is SGHTA and CDR2 is FQGNSA. The V and J ends lost 3 bases and 0 bases respectively, with 11 bases between them. The length of the CDR3 is 15 residues. The CDR3 sequence: CASSLGTPANYGYTF. CDR3 DNA sequence: TGTGCCAGCAGCTTGGGGACACCTGCTAACTATGGCTACACCTTC.

The V call is TRBV7-2, the J call TRBJ1-5; TRBD1 might be the D (6 bases). The CDR3 is 15 amino acids. Trimming shortened V by 5 bases and J by 5 bases, and 16 bases separated the two germline ends. CDR1 SGHTA and CDR2 FQGNSA come from the germline V gene. The CDR3 DNA reads as TGTGCCAGCAGCGCCCCGGGGGGCGCGGATCAGCCCCAGCATTTT. Translating it yields CASSAPGGADQPQHF.

The gene calls are TRBV11-3 and TRBJ1-2; D might be TRBD1 (5 bases). This CDR3 has 14 amino acids. CDR1 SGHNT and CDR2 YENEEA come from the germline V gene. The V gene lost 1 base and the J gene lost 4 bases, with 10 bases spanning the gap. CDR3 coding DNA: TGTGCCAGCAGCTTAGTATCCGGGGGCTATGGCTACACCTTC. This translates into CASSLVSGGYGYTF.

V gene TRBV12-3 or TRBV12-4 combines with J gene TRBJ2-3; TRBD2 is a possible D gene (7 bases). V lost 5 bases and J lost 9, with 15 bases in between. This CDR3 contains 13 residues. CDR3 DNA sequence: TGTGCCAGCAGTCGGTCCCGGGGGGCGACGCAGTATTTT. Translation gives CASSRSRGATQYF.

The chain is built from TRBV12-3 or TRBV12-4 and TRBJ2-3; no definite D call. V was clipped by 3 bases and J by 8 bases, with 6 bases between them. This CDR3 is built from 11 residues. CDR3 protein: CASSFPGTQYF. Written as DNA, the CDR3 is TGTGCCAGCAGTTTCCCCGGTACGCAGTATTTT.

The V gene is TRBV2, the J gene TRBJ2-7; D perhaps matches TRBD2 (6 bases). The CDR3 consists of 12 residues. Germline V gene lookup returns CDR1 SNHLY and CDR2 FYNNEI. The V end lost 4 bases, the J end lost 11 bases, and 15 bases lay between the germline ends. The CDR3, as DNA: TGTGCCAGCAGTGCCAGGGACTCGGCAAAGTACGTC. Its translation is CASSARDSAKYV.

This clone was seen more than once but under ten times. This chain joins TRBV3-1 (or the pseudogene TRBV3-2) and TRBJ1-2, with D uncertain. V was shortened by 1 base and J by 5 bases, with 14 bases between the two germline ends. Germline V gives CDR1 LGHDT, CDR2 YNNKEL (reference sequence). This CDR3 comprises 15 residues. The CDR3 DNA reads TGTGCCAGCAGCCAAGTTGAGGGCACCAAATATGGCTACACCTTC. As protein: CASSQVEGTKYGYTF.

The gene calls are TRBV2 and TRBJ1-1; 7 bases agree with TRBD1. The length of the CDR3 is 13 residues. Germline-derived CDR1 and CDR2 are SNHLY and FYNNEI. The ends lost 6 bases at V and 3 bases at J; junction bases unmatched: 4. The CDR3, as DNA: TGTGCCAGCAGCTACAGGGGTGACACTGAAGCTTTCTTT. It translates to CASSYRGDTEAFF. Full variable domain (missing parts from reference TRBV2 and TRBJ1-1): EPEVTQTPSHQVTQMGQEVILRCVPISNHLYFYWYRQILGQKVEFLVSFYNNEISEKSEIFDDQFSVERPDGSNFTLKIRSTKLEDSAMYFCASSYRGDTEAFFGQGTRLTVV.